This TCR beta chain was observed in a study of blood T cell repertoires in COVID-19. This clone was recorded only once. The method was immunoSEQ multiplex PCR; TCRdb's version includes in-frame clones alone and lacks a portion of them. The sample carries 150,000 to 200,000 clones, roughly 90% recorded once. This CDR3 has 12 residues. V was cut by 5 bases and J by 10 bases, with 12 bases left in between. Looked up from germline, CDR1 is LNHDA and CDR2 is SQIVND (reference sequence). The chain carries TRBV19 and TRBJ1-5; D perhaps matches TRBD1 (5 bases). The receptor's source is a man in his 60s with acute or convalescent COVID-19. The sequencing input was peripheral blood. The CDR3 DNA sequence: TGTGCCAGTAGTCCCTGGACACAACCCCAGCATTTT. It is translated as CASSPWTQPQHF.